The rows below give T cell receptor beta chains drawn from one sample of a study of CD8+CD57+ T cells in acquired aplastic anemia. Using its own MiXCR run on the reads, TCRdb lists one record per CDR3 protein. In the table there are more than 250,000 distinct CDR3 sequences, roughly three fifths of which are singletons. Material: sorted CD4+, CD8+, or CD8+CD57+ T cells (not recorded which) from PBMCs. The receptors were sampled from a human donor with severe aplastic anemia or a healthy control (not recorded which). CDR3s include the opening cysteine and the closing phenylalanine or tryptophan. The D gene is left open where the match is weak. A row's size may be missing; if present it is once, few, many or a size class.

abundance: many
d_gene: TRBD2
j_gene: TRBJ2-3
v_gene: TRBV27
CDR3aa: CASSLVSGGSDTQYF
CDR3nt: TGTGCCAGCAGTTTAGTTAGCGGGGGGTCAGATACGCAGTATTTT

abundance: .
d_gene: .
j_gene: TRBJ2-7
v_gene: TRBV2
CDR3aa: CATQDTVTSYEQYF
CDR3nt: TGTGCCACCCAGGACACAGTCACCTCCTACGAGCAGTACTTC

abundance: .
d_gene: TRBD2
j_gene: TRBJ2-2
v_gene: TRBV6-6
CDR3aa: CASSASSGGAGLFF
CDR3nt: TGTGCCAGCAGTGCATCTAGCGGGGGGGCCGGGTTGTTTTTT

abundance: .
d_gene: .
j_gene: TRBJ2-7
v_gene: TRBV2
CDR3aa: CASSQYGSSTYEQYF
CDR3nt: TGTGCCAGCAGCCAGTACGGGTCGTCAACCTACGAGCAGTACTTC

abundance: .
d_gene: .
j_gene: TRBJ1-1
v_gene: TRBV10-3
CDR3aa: CAISDRATSTEAFF
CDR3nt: TGTGCCATCAGTGATAGAGCGACTTCCACTGAAGCTTTCTTT

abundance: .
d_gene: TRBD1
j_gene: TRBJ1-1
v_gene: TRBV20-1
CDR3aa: CSASGQGTGQGHQAFF
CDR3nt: TGCAGTGCTAGCGGACAGGGGACTGGCCAAGGTCACCAAGCTTTCTTT

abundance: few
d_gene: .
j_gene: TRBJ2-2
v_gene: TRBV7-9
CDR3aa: CASTSTSSAGELFF
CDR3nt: TGTGCCAGCACGTCGACTAGTTCGGCCGGGGAGCTGTTTTTT

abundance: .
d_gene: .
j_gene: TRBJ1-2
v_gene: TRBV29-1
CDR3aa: CSASRGDGGYGNAF
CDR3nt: TGCAGCGCCTCCAGAGGGGACGGAGGCTATGGCAACGCCTTC

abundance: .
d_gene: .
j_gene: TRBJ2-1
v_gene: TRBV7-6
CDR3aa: CASSSEAPHEQFF
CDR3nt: TGTGCCAGCAGCTCAGAGGCCCCCCATGAGCAGTTCTTC

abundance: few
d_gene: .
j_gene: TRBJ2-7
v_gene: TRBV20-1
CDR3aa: CSARSREYEQYF
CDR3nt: TGCAGTGCTAGAAGTCGGGAGTACGAGCAGTACTTC

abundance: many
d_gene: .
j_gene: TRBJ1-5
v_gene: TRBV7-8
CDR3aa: CASSRSNQPQHF
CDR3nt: TGTGCCAGCAGCCGTAGCAATCAGCCCCAGCATTTT

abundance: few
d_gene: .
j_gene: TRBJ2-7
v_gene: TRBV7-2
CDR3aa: CASSLGPDLDEQYF
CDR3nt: TGTGCCAGCAGCTTGGGGCCCGATCTCGACGAGCAGTACTTC

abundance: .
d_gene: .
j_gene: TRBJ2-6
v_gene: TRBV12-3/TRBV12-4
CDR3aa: CASRERGANVLTF
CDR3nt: TGTGCCAGCAGGGAAAGGGGGGCCAACGTCCTGACTTTC

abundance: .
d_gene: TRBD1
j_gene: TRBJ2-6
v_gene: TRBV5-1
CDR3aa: CASSLSRTGNRGATVLTF
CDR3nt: TGCGCCAGCAGCTTGTCCCGGACAGGGAATCGTGGGGCCACCGTCCTGACTTTC

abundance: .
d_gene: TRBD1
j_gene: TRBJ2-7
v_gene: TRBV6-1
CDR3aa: CASSEGQGASYEQYF
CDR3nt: TGTGCCAGCAGTGAGGGACAGGGGGCTTCCTACGAGCAGTACTTC

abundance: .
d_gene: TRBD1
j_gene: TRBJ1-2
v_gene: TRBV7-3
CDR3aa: CASSGTGLLYGYTF
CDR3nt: TGTGCCAGCAGCGGGACAGGACTCCTCTATGGCTACACCTTC

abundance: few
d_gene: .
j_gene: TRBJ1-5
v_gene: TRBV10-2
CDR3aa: CASSESKHHNQPQHF
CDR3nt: TGCGCCAGCAGTGAGTCGAAGCATCACAATCAGCCCCAGCATTTT

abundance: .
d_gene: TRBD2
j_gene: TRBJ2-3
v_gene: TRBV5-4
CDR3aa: CASSQGHPAGGRSADTQYF
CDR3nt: TGTGCCAGCAGCCAAGGTCATCCAGCGGGGGGCCGAAGCGCAGATACGCAGTATTTT

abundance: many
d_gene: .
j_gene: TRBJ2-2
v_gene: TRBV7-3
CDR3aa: CASSLSGRGWARDTGELFF
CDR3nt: TGTGCCAGCAGCTTAAGTGGTAGAGGCTGGGCTCGGGACACCGGGGAGCTGTTTTTT

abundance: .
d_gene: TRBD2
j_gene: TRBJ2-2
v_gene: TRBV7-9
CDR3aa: CASSSPPSGGTGELFF
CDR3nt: TGTGCCAGCAGCTCCCCTCCTAGCGGGGGCACCGGGGAGCTGTTTTTT

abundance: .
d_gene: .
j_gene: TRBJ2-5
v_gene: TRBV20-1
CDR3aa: CSARDGTGAQETQYF
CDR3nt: TGCAGTGCTAGAGACGGAACCGGGGCACAAGAGACCCAGTACTTC

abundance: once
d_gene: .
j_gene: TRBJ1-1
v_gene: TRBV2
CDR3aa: CASTAASLNTEAFF
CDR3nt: TGTGCCAGCACCGCAGCATCCCTGAACACTGAAGCTTTCTTT

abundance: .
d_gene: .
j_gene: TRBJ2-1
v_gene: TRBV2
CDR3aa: CASTGGLNEQFF
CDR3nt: TGTGCCAGCACTGGGGGGCTGAATGAGCAGTTCTTC

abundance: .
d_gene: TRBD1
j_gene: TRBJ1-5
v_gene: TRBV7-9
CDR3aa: CASSSQGGGLGNQPQHF
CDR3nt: TGTGCCAGCAGCTCTCAGGGGGGCGGGCTTGGCAATCAGCCCCAGCATTTT

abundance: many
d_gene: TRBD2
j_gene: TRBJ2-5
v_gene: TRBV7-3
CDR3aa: CATSRGSQETQYF
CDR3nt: TGTGCCACCTCGCGGGGGTCCCAAGAGACCCAGTACTTC

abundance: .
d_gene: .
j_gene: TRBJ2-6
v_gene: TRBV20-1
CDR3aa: CSASSQSSGANVLTF
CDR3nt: TGCAGTGCGAGCTCACAGAGCTCTGGGGCCAACGTCCTGACTTTC

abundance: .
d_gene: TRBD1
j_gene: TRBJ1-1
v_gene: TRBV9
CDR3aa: CASSPFTGGSTEAFF
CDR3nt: TGTGCCAGCAGCCCGTTTACAGGGGGGAGCACTGAAGCTTTCTTT

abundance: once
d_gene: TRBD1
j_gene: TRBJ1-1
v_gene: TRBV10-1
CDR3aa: CASSDRGGNFFYTEAFF
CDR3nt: TGCGCCAGCAGTGACCGAGGGGGCAATTTCTTCTACACTGAAGCTTTCTTT

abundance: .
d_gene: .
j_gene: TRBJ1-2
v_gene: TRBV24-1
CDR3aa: CASSYPDYGYTF
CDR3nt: TGTGCCAGCAGTTACCCAGACTATGGCTACACCTTC

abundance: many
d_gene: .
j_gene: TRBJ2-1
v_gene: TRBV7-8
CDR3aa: CASSLDRLYNEQFF
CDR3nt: TGTGCCAGCAGCTTAGACAGGCTCTACAATGAGCAGTTCTTC

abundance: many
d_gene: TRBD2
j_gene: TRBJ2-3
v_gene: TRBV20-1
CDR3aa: CSASGLAGGHDTQYF
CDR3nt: TGCAGTGCTTCGGGACTAGCGGGGGGCCACGATACGCAGTATTTT

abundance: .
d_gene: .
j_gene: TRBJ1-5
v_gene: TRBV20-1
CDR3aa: CSARDPQRFGQPQHF
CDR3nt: TGCAGTGCTAGAGATCCACAGCGGTTCGGTCAGCCCCAGCATTTT

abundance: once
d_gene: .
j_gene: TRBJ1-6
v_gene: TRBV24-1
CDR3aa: CATSDSPLHF
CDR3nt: TGTGCCACCAGTGACTCACCCCTCCACTTT

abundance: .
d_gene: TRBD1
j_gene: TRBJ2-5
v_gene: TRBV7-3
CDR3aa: CASSETTGGLQETQYF
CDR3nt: TGCGCCAGCAGTGAAACGACAGGGGGGTTGCAGGAGACCCAGTACTTC

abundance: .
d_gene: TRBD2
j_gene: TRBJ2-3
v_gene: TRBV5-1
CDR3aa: CASSWGLADTDTQYF
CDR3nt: TGCGCCAGCAGCTGGGGACTAGCGGACACAGATACGCAGTATTTT

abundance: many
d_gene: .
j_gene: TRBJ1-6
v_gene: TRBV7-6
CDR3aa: CASSQRQSGDSPLHF
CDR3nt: TGTGCCAGCAGCCAAAGACAGTCAGGGGATTCACCCCTCCACTTT

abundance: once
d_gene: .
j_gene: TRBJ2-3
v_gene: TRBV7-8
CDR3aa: CASSQGPSTDTQYF
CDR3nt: TGTGCCAGCAGCCAGGGGCCTAGCACAGATACGCAGTATTTT

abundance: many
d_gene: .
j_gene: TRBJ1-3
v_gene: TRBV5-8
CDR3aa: CASSRLVSGNTIYF
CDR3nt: TGTGCCAGCAGCCGCCTGGTCTCTGGAAACACCATATATTTT

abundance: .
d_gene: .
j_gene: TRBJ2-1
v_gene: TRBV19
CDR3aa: CASSLSVGLSNEQFF
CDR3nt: TGTGCCAGTAGTTTGTCCGTTGGGCTATCCAATGAGCAGTTCTTC

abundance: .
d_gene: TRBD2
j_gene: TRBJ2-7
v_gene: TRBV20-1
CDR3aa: CSATAGTSDCEQYF
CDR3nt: TGCAGTGCCACCGCAGGGACTAGCGATTGCGAGCAGTACTTC

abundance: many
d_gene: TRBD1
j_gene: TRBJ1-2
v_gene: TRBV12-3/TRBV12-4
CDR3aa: CASSGYSQGVGSDYGYTF
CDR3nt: TGTGCCAGCAGCGGTTACAGCCAGGGGGTCGGATCGGACTATGGCTACACCTTC

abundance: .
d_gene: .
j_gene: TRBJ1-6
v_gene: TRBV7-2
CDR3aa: CASSFPGDSPLHF
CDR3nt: TGTGCCAGCAGCTTCCCCGGGGATTCACCCCTCCACTTT

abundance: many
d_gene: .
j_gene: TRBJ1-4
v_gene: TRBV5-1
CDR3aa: CASSPEGLGNEKLFF
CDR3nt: TGCGCCAGCAGCCCGGAGGGTTTGGGGAATGAAAAACTGTTTTTT

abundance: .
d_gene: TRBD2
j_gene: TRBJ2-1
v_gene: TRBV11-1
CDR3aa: CASSPVGSSGNTQFF
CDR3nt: TGTGCCAGCAGCCCAGTGGGGTCTAGCGGGAACACTCAGTTCTTC

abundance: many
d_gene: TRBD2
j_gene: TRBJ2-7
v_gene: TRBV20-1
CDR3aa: CSASPGGDFYEQYF
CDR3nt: TGCAGTGCTAGTCCGGGGGGAGACTTCTACGAGCAGTACTTC

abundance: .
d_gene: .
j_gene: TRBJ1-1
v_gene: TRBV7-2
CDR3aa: CASSLRQGTEAFF
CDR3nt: TGTGCCAGCAGCTTAAGGCAGGGCACTGAAGCTTTCTTT

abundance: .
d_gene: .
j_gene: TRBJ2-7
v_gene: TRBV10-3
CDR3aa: CAISDSKYEQYF
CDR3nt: TGTGCCATCAGTGACAGTAAATACGAGCAGTACTTC

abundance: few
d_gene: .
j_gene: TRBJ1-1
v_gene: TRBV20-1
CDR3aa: CSVEGGGRNTEAFF
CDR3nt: TGCAGTGTCGAGGGGGGAGGCAGGAACACTGAAGCTTTCTTT

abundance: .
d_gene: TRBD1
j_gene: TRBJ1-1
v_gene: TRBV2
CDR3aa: CARNTGDTEAFF
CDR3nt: TGTGCCAGGAATACAGGGGACACTGAAGCTTTCTTT

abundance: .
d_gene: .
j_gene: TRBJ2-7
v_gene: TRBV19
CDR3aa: CASSIAYGEYEQYF
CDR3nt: TGTGCCAGTAGTATAGCTTACGGAGAGTACGAGCAGTACTTC

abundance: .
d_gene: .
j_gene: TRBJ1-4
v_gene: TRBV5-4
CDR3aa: CASSLTGINNEKLFF
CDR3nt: TGCGCCAGCAGCTTGACAGGCATCAATAATGAAAAACTGTTTTTT

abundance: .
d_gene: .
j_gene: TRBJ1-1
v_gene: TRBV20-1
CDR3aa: CSVSGQLNTEAFF
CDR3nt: TGCAGTGTTTCGGGGCAGCTGAACACTGAAGCTTTCTTT

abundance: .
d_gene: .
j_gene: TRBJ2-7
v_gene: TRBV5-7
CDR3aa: CASSVQDTTYEQYF
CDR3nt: TGTGCCAGCAGCGTCCAAGACACTACATACGAGCAGTACTTC

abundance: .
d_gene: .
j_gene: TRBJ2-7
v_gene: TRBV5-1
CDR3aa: CASSLEYRSSYEQYF
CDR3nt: TGCGCCAGCAGCTTAGAGTACCGTAGCTCCTACGAGCAGTACTTC

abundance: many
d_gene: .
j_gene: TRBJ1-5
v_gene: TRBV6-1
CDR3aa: CASREGGNQPQHF
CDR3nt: TGTGCCAGCAGAGAGGGGGGTAATCAGCCCCAGCATTTT

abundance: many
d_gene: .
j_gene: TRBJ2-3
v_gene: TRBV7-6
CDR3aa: CATAADSRGAPDTQYF
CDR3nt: TGTGCCACAGCAGCCGATTCGAGGGGGGCCCCAGATACGCAGTATTTT

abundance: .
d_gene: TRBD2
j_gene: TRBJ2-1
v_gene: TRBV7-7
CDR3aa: CASSLGGGRSDEQFF
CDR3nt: TGTGCCAGCAGCTTAGGGGGCGGGAGGAGCGATGAGCAGTTCTTC

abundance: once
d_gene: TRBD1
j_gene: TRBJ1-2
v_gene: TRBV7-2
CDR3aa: CASSLGTGLGYTF
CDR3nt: TGTGCCAGCAGCTTAGGGACAGGGTTGGGCTACACCTTC

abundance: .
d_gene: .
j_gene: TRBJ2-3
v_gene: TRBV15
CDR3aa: CATSRDREGGDTQYF
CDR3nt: TGTGCCACCAGCAGAGATCGCGAAGGTGGGGATACGCAGTATTTT

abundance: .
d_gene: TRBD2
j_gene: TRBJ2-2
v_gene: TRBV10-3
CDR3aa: CAGRGHGNTGELFF
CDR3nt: TGTGCCGGGAGGGGTCACGGAAACACCGGGGAGCTGTTTTTT